These 30 T cell receptor beta chains were all obtained from the same sample, sequenced in a study of cytomegalovirus exposure and HLA in healthy donors. PCR primers comprised 60 Vbeta and 13 Jbeta primers. The data were produced by immunoSEQ multiplex PCR, yet TCRdb's version contains in-frame clones alone and is incomplete. The repertoire holds over 70,000 clones, with roughly 70% as singletons. Input material: PBMCs. These receptors all stem from a man aged 25 to 45 in good health and CMV-seronegative.

This clone came up a few times. The gene calls are TRBV19 and TRBJ2-3; TRBD1 aligns across 8 bases. CDR1 and CDR2 (germline): LNHDA, SQIVND (reference sequence). This CDR3 is 19 amino acids long. Trimming at V came to 5 bases and at J to 0 bases, leaving 16 bases not matched to a gene. Here the CDR3 reads CASSPPHWTGSTSTDTQYF. The CDR3 DNA is TGTGCCAGTAGTCCACCACACTGGACAGGGAGCACTAGCACAGATACGCAGTATTTT.

The rearrangement joins TRBV2 to TRBJ1-1, with D possibly being TRBD1 (6 bases). V shed 6 bases and J shed 4 bases, with 18 bases lying between them. From germline, CDR1 is SNHLY and CDR2 FYNNEI. This CDR3 has 15 residues. The CDR3, as DNA: TGTGCCAGCAGGGAGGAGTCAGGGGAGGGCACTGAAGCTTTCTTT. Protein sequence: CASREESGEGTEAFF.

The rearrangement uses TRBV7-9 and TRBJ2-2; 9 bases are a match to TRBD2. Germline CDR1 reads SEHNR; CDR2 reads FQNEAQ (reference sequence). V shed 5 bases, J shed 4 bases, and the junction held 8 bases outside the gene matches. The CDR3 loop spans 16 amino acids. CDR3 protein: CASSPIAGGFTGELFF. The CDR3 region has the DNA TGTGCCAGCAGCCCGATTGCGGGAGGGTTCACCGGGGAGCTGTTTTTT. Looking up the rest from reference TRBV7-9 and TRBJ2-2 gives the full variable domain: DTGVSQNPRHKITKRGQNVTFRCDPISEHNRLYWYRQTLGQGPEFLTYFQNEAQLEKSRLLSDRFSAERPKGSFSTLEIQRTEQGDSAMYLCASSPIAGGFTGELFFGEGSRLTVL.

This sequence joins TRBV21-1 and TRBJ1-5; TRBD1 reflects the table's D call only, with no check against the DNA. TRBV21-1 is listed as a pseudogene. The CDR3 totals 14 residues. CDR3 in DNA: TGTGCCAGCAGCAAAAGCCAGGGGAATCAGCCCCAGCATTTT. Translation gives CASSKSQGNQPQHF.

The chain recombines TRBV18 with TRBJ2-5, with D unresolved. The germline V and J ends were trimmed by 3 bases and 5 bases, with 16 bases remaining between them. This CDR3 contains 15 residues. CDR1 is KGHSH, CDR2 LQKENI, per germline. In DNA form, the CDR3 reads TGTGCCAGCTCACCGGTCTTAAGCTACGGGGAGACCCAGTACTTC. As protein: CASSPVLSYGETQYF.

The chain is built from TRBV5-1 and TRBJ2-7; D unclear. Germline V gene data show CDR1 as SGHRS and CDR2 as YFSETQ. The CDR3 covers 16 residues. Trimming removed 0 bases at V and 4 bases at J, with 17 bases between. The CDR3 sequence: CASSLVEQRPIYEQYF. For the CDR3, the DNA is TGCGCCAGCAGCTTGGTCGAGCAGCGCCCGATATACGAGCAGTACTTC.

The V gene is TRBV30, the J gene TRBJ2-2; 10 bases fit TRBD2. Germline assignment: CDR1 GTSNPN and CDR2 SVGIG (reference sequence). V dropped 3 bases and J dropped 1; count of bases not matched to a gene: 2. The CDR3 extends over 15 amino acids. The CDR3 protein is CAWRRTSGNTGELFF. DNA of the CDR3: TGTGCCTGGAGAAGGACTAGCGGGAACACCGGGGAGCTGTTTTTT.

The chain couples TRBV9 to TRBJ2-1; TRBD2 agrees at 9 bases. Trimming removed 1 base from V and 4 bases from J; junction bases left unmatched: 3. The CDR3 runs to 15 residues. Germline V gives CDR1 SGDLS, CDR2 YYNGEE. This chain's CDR3 is CASSVRLAGYNEQFF. The CDR3 region has the DNA TGTGCCAGCAGCGTACGGCTAGCGGGGTACAATGAGCAGTTCTTC.

This clone was found once. This sequence joins TRBV19 and TRBJ1-5; 9 positions match TRBD1. This CDR3 comprises 15 residues. Germline lookup yields CDR1 LNHDA and CDR2 SQIVND (reference sequence). With V trimmed by 3 bases and J by 5 bases, 5 bases remained unmatched. This CDR3 reads CASSIHRGLDQPQHF. Written as DNA, the CDR3 is TGTGCCAGTAGTATCCACAGGGGGCTTGATCAGCCCCAGCATTTT.

As to this clone: This same CDR3 is encoded by further DNA sequences in the sample. The CDR3 is CASSLRGTGELFF. The CDR3 DNA is TGTGCCAGCAGCTTACGAGGCACCGGGGAGCTGTTTTTT. The rearrangement links TRBV7-9 to TRBJ2-2; no reliable D call. Deletions cut 2 bases from V and 4 bases from J, with 5 bases between. Per germline, CDR1 SEHNR and CDR2 FQNEAQ (reference sequence). The CDR3 is 13 residues long.

The CDR3 is CASRRVDEQFF. The CDR3, as DNA: TGTGCCAGCAGACGGGTCGATGAGCAGTTCTTC. The genes are TRBV28 and TRBJ2-1; D unclear. Germline V gene lookup returns CDR1 MDHEN and CDR2 SYDVKM. Trimming removed 6 bases at V and 8 bases at J, with 8 bases between. CDR3 length equals 11 residues.

The chain recombines TRBV7-2 with TRBJ2-7; 16 bases map to TRBD2. Germline loops: CDR1 SGHTA, CDR2 FQGNSA. V was pared by 2 bases and J by 0 bases, with 4 bases of the junction left unmatched. This CDR3 contains 18 residues. In nucleotides, the CDR3 is TGTGCCAGCAGCTTACAGGGACTAGCGGGGGGGCTCTCCTACGAGCAGTACTTC. Translating it yields CASSLQGLAGGLSYEQYF.

This chain links TRBV6-5 with TRBJ2-2, with D tentatively TRBD1 (6 bases). CDR3 length: 15 residues. Trimming left V 6 bases short and J 7 bases short, with 18 bases between. Germline loops: CDR1 MNHEY, CDR2 SVGAGI. As DNA, the CDR3 is TGTGCCAGCAGCCAACAAAGGGGGTCCGTCGGGGAGCTGTTTTTT. Amino acids: CASSQQRGSVGELFF.

This sequence joins TRBV9 and TRBJ2-1, with 7 bases lining up with TRBD1. There are 14 residues in the CDR3. V shed 4 bases and J 6 bases; nucleotides not matched to a gene: 7. Germline V gene sequence: CDR1 SGDLS, CDR2 YYNGEE. The CDR3 is CASSRQGLSNEQFF. In nucleotides, the CDR3 is TGTGCCAGCAGCAGACAGGGTCTCTCCAATGAGCAGTTCTTC. The full variable domain, in which reference TRBV9 and TRBJ2-1 provide the parts outside the CDR3, is DSGVTQTPKHLITATGQRVTLRCSPRSGDLSVYWYQQSLDQGLQFLIQYYNGEERAKGNILERFSAQQFPDLHSELNLSSLELGDSALYFCASSRQGLSNEQFFGPGTRLTVL.

The chain carries TRBV29-1 and TRBJ2-7; TRBD2 is a possible D gene (6 bases). Germline-derived CDR1 and CDR2 are SQVTM and ANQGSEA. There are 13 residues in the CDR3. V dropped 6 bases and J dropped 3 bases, with 15 bases sitting between them. As DNA, the CDR3 is TGCAGCGTATTTATGGCGGGGCACTACGAGCAGTACTTC. Protein product: CSVFMAGHYEQYF.

Concerning this clone itself: This specimen includes other DNA sequences encoding the same CDR3. This sequence joins TRBV2 and TRBJ1-5, with 9 bases lining up with TRBD1. CDR3 length: 15 residues. In germline, CDR1 is SNHLY, CDR2 FYNNEI. The V segment lost 6 bases and the J segment 3 bases; nucleotides outside the gene matches: 6. CDR3 loop: CASRPWTGDNQPQHF. The CDR3 coding sequence is TGTGCCAGCAGGCCATGGACAGGGGACAATCAGCCCCAGCATTTT.

A single count supports this clone. The genes are TRBV5-6 and TRBJ1-6, with TRBD1 matching over 7 bases. The CDR3 totals 15 residues. Germline assignment: CDR1 SGHDT and CDR2 YYEEEE. V trimming: 4 bases; J trimming: 4 bases; junction bases outside the gene matches: 5. The CDR3, as DNA: TGTGCCAGCAGCCCACCGGGACAGTATAATTCACCCCTCCACTTT. Protein sequence: CASSPPGQYNSPLHF.

The DNA for the CDR3 is TGTGCCAGCAGCCAGCCCGTTCCCAGGCTAACTTATGGCAATCAGCCCCAGCATTTT. Translated: CASSQPVPRLTYGNQPQHF. The chain links TRBV14 to TRBJ1-5, with D unclear. CDR1 and CDR2 from the germline V gene are SGHDN and FVKESK. This CDR3 region has 19 residues. V dropped 3 bases and J dropped 2 bases, with 23 bases sitting between them.

V gene TRBV6-5 combines with J gene TRBJ2-1, with TRBD2 matching over 11 bases. J gave up 2 bases and V 5 bases, and 2 bases lay outside the gene matches. Germline CDR1 MNHEY, CDR2 SVGAGI. This CDR3 is 15 amino acids long. The CDR3 region has the DNA TGTGCCAGCAGTCCGGGACTAGCGGCCTACAATGAGCAGTTCTTC. Protein product: CASSPGLAAYNEQFF.

This sequence joins TRBV5-6 and TRBJ2-2; TRBD1 matches 12 bases. Germline trimming cut 0 bases from V and 4 bases from J; bases unmatched to any gene: 7. The CDR3 is 18 amino acids. The germline V gene encodes CDR1 SGHDT and CDR2 YYEEEE. This chain's CDR3 is CASSLGIGTGGGTGELFF. The CDR3 DNA sequence: TGTGCCAGCAGCTTGGGGATAGGGACAGGGGGCGGCACCGGGGAGCTGTTTTTT.

This clone came up a few times. V usage is TRBV30 and J usage is TRBJ1-2; no reliable D call. Trimming removed 3 bases at V and 6 bases at J, with 8 bases between. The CDR3 is 11 residues long. Germline values: CDR1 GTSNPN, CDR2 SVGIG (reference sequence). The CDR3 DNA is TGTGCCTGGAGGAAAGGAGATGGCTACACCTTC. Translated, it gives CAWRKGDGYTF.

The chain carries TRBV30 and TRBJ1-3, with 7 bases matching TRBD1. From germline, CDR1 is GTSNPN and CDR2 SVGIG (reference sequence). This CDR3 has 16 amino acids. Germline trimming cut 1 base from V and 3 bases from J; bases unmatched to any gene: 9. The CDR3 spells CAWSDSDRARGNTIYF. CDR3 sequence (DNA): TGTGCCTGGAGTGACTCCGACAGGGCGCGTGGAAACACCATATATTTT.

The chain recombines TRBV4-1 with TRBJ1-3, with D perhaps TRBD1 (5 bases). This CDR3 is 16 amino acids long. Germline V lookup: CDR1 MGHRA, CDR2 YSYEKL. V gave up 3 bases and J gave up 4 bases, with 16 bases separating them. Here the CDR3 reads CASSHPPRDSGNTIYF. The CDR3 DNA sequence: TGCGCCAGCAGCCACCCACCCAGGGATTCCGGAAACACCATATATTTT.

V gene TRBV2 combines with J gene TRBJ1-1; D call uncertain. Germline assignment: CDR1 SNHLY and CDR2 FYNNEI. The CDR3 runs 12 residues. V lost 4 bases and J lost 7, with 10 bases in between. CDR3: CASSVSGIEAFF. CDR3 nucleotide sequence: TGTGCCAGCAGTGTATCAGGAATTGAAGCTTTCTTT.

This chain joins TRBV5-6 and TRBJ1-1; 12 positions agree with TRBD1. The germline CDR1 and CDR2 sequences are SGHDT and YYEEEE. This CDR3 has 14 residues. V lost 7 bases and J lost 1; bases outside the gene matches: 2. The CDR3 sequence is CASGDRGQNTEAFF. In DNA, the CDR3 is TGTGCCAGCGGGGACAGGGGGCAGAACACTGAAGCTTTCTTT.

The chain joins TRBV7-2 to TRBJ1-5; D is possibly TRBD1 (5 bases). V dropped 4 bases and J dropped 7 bases, with 14 bases sitting between them. This CDR3 has 14 residues. CDR1 and CDR2 from the germline V gene are SGHTA and FQGNSA. The CDR3 spells CASSSLGAVQPQHF. The CDR3 bases are TGTGCCAGCAGCTCCTTAGGGGCGGTGCAGCCCCAGCATTTT.

The gene calls are TRBV28 and TRBJ2-7; a possible D gene is TRBD2 (5 bases). Germline CDR1 and CDR2: MDHEN and SYDVKM. This CDR3 comprises 11 residues. V was shortened by 5 bases and J by 7 bases, with 9 bases between the two germline ends. CDR3 nucleotide sequence: TGTGCCAGCAGTCGACTAATAGAGCAGTACTTC. Protein product: CASSRLIEQYF.

The chain has TRBV9 and TRBJ1-2; D perhaps matches TRBD1 (6 bases). Trimming stripped 1 base from V and 0 bases from J, with 22 bases between. The CDR3 extends over 19 amino acids. CDR1 and CDR2 (germline): SGDLS, YYNGEE. CDR3 sequence (DNA): TGTGCCAGCAGCGTACTTCAGGGGTCGGGTCGTGGCGCTAACTATGGCTACACCTTC. Its translation: CASSVLQGSGRGANYGYTF.

V and J are TRBV29-1 and TRBJ1-5, with D possibly TRBD1 on 5 matching bases. Per the germline V gene, CDR1 is SQVTM and CDR2 is ANQGSEA. Trimming stripped 4 bases from V and 7 bases from J, with 14 bases between. This CDR3 region has 13 residues. The CDR3 loop reads CSVVLAAGQPQHF. CDR3 DNA: TGCAGCGTTGTTTTAGCAGCAGGGCAGCCCCAGCATTTT. The whole variable domain, remainder taken from reference TRBV29-1 and TRBJ1-5, is SAVISQKPSRDICQRGTSLTIQCQVDSQVTMMFWYRQQPGQSLTLIATANQGSEATYESGFVIDKFPISRPNLTFSTLTVSNMSPEDSSIYLCSVVLAAGQPQHFGDGTRLSIL.

This clone was picked up a small number of times. The chain carries TRBV11-2 and TRBJ1-1; maybe TRBD1 (5 bases). Germline loops: CDR1 SGHAT, CDR2 FQNNGV. V lost 5 bases to trimming and J lost 5 bases, with 12 bases between them. CDR3 length: 13 residues. The CDR3 loop reads CASSTQGLTEAFF. The CDR3 coding sequence is TGTGCCAGCAGCACCCAGGGATTGACTGAAGCTTTCTTT.